These T cell receptor beta chains were read from a single sample in a study of cytomegalovirus exposure and HLA in healthy donors. Using immunoSEQ multiplex PCR, the repertoire was profiled, and TCRdb retains in-frame clones only, with some absent. This table has 90,000 to 150,000 clones, approximately 78% appearing once. The sample taken for sequencing was PBMCs. Receptor source: a woman aged 25 to 39 in good health and CMV-seropositive. Both conserved end residues are part of each CDR3. A D gene is named only where the DNA matches it firmly. Clone size is not always given. Where it is, it says once, few, many or a class for expanded clones.

d_gene	abundance	v_gene	j_gene	CDR3nt	CDR3aa
-	-	TRBV27	TRBJ2-3	TGTGCCAGCAAGGTTTCGAATAGCGCCACAGATACGCAGTATTTT	CASKVSNSATDTQYF
TRBD2	-	TRBV7-2	TRBJ2-3	TGTGCCAGCAGCCGACCTCCTCGACTAGCGGGGGGGCAGGGAGATACGCAGTATTTT	CASSRPPRLAGGQGDTQYF
TRBD1	few	TRBV5-1	TRBJ1-2	TGCGCCAGCAGCCGGGACAGGGCTGGCTACACCTTC	CASSRDRAGYTF
TRBD2	-	TRBV2	TRBJ2-5	TGTGCCAGCAGCCCAGGGACTAGCGGGGAGCAAGAGACCCAGTACTTC	CASSPGTSGEQETQYF
-	-	TRBV23-1	TRBJ1-1	TGCGCCAGCAGTCCCCGGGACCCTCGGAGGGTGCTCTCGAACACTGAAGCTTTCTTT	CASSPRDPRRVLSNTEAFF
-	-	TRBV15	TRBJ2-3	TGTGCCACCAGCAGAGCGGGCGGGGCGTTAGATACGCAGTATTTT	CATSRAGGALDTQYF
-	once	TRBV9	TRBJ2-7	TGTGCCAGCAGCGGCCGACAGTCCCCCTACGAGCAGTACTTC	CASSGRQSPYEQYF
-	-	TRBV4-3	TRBJ2-3	TGCGCCAGCAGCCAAGATCTGCTAGCGGATACGCAGTATTTT	CASSQDLLADTQYF
-	-	TRBV7-9	TRBJ2-1	TGTGCCAGCAGCTTAGGGGCTTTCAATGAGCAGTTCTTC	CASSLGAFNEQFF
-	-	TRBV29-1	TRBJ2-1	TGCAGCGTTGAAGAAGTTCGGGGATTCGGCGAGCAGTTCTTC	CSVEEVRGFGEQFF
TRBD1	-	TRBV7-2	TRBJ1-5	TGTGCCAGCACCTCGACAGGGGGCAATCAGCCCCAGCATTTT	CASTSTGGNQPQHF
-	-	TRBV4-1	TRBJ1-1	TGCGCCAGCAGCCAATCTCCGGGACATTTAAACACTGAAGCTTTCTTT	CASSQSPGHLNTEAFF
-	-	TRBV29-1	TRBJ2-3	TGCAGCGTTGAAAGGCAGGGAGGAGATACGCAGTATTTT	CSVERQGGDTQYF
-	-	TRBV16	TRBJ2-2	TGTGCCAGCTGCGGGGGCTCGAACACCGGGGAGCTGTTTTTT	CASCGGSNTGELFF
TRBD1	-	TRBV6-5	TRBJ1-2	TGTGCCAGCAGTGAAGCAGACAGGGGCGGCTACACCTTC	CASSEADRGGYTF
-	-	TRBV27	TRBJ2-7	TGTGCCAGCAGTTTAATGGCAGGCGGGTACGAGCAGTACTTC	CASSLMAGGYEQYF
TRBD2	-	TRBV28	TRBJ2-7	TGTGCCACCCTCAGCGGGAGGTCCTACGAGCAGTACTTC	CATLSGRSYEQYF
-	once	TRBV30	TRBJ2-2	TGTGCCTGGTTCCAGATGGTAGGGGGTGGTACCGGGGAGCTGTTTTTT	CAWFQMVGGGTGELFF
TRBD2	-	TRBV5-1	TRBJ2-5	TGCGCCAGCAGCTGGGGGGGAGTAGAAATAGAAGAGACCCAGTACTTC	CASSWGGVEIEETQYF
-	-	TRBV5-1	TRBJ2-5	TGCGCCAGCACCGACCCGGGAACCATCGGGGAGACCCAGTACTTC	CASTDPGTIGETQYF
-	-	TRBV5-6	TRBJ1-3	TGTGCCAGCAGCACGATAGGCGGCACCATATATTTT	CASSTIGGTIYF
-	-	TRBV27	TRBJ2-5	TGTGCCAGCAGTTTGGACGGAGGGGAAAATGTCCAAGAGACCCAGTACTTC	CASSLDGGENVQETQYF